Each of the 18 T cell receptor beta chains below was sequenced from the same sample in a study of cytomegalovirus exposure and HLA in healthy donors. The PCR ran on 60 Vbeta and 13 Jbeta primers. The method was immunoSEQ multiplex PCR; TCRdb's version includes in-frame clones alone and lacks a portion of them. The sample contains about 210,000 clones, about 85% of which appear only once. The specimen was PBMCs. Receptors were obtained from a girl aged 2 to 9 in good health and CMV-seronegative.

This clone was seen a single time. CDR3 coding DNA: TGTGCCAGCAGCCGGACAGGGTCCTCCTACGAGCAGTACTTC. Translating gives CASSRTGSSYEQYF. The chain joins TRBV25-1 to TRBJ2-7, with 8 bases matching TRBD1. Per the germline V gene, CDR1 is MGHDK and CDR2 is SYGVNS. Trimming took 6 bases from V and 0 from J; bases not matched to a gene: 4. This CDR3 has 14 amino acids.

The chain has TRBV13 and TRBJ1-1, with a weak D call TRBD1 (6 bases). This CDR3 spans 14 amino acids. From germline, CDR1 is PRHDT and CDR2 FYEKMQ (reference sequence). The ends were cut back, 0 bases at V and 4 bases at J, with 9 bases in the middle. CDR3 residues: CASSLGKGVTEAFF. The CDR3 DNA reads TGTGCCAGCAGCTTAGGTAAGGGGGTCACTGAAGCTTTCTTT.

The chain uses TRBV6-1 and TRBJ2-1; no reliable D call. Between the trimmed V and J ends, which lost 7 bases and 9 bases, there was a span of 16 bases. The length of the CDR3 is 13 residues. The germline V gene has CDR1 MNHNS and CDR2 SASEGT. The CDR3 nucleotides read TGTGCCAGCATAGTAACAGCACTCGGTGAGCAGTTCTTC. Translated, it gives CASIVTALGEQFF.

The J gene is TRBJ2-7, the V gene TRBV6-6; D gene uncertain. V dropped 2 bases and J dropped 7 bases, with 18 bases sitting between them. Per germline, CDR1 MNHNY and CDR2 SVGAGI (reference sequence). The CDR3 is 15 residues long. CDR3 sequence reads: CASSYEILSVSEQYF. In nucleotides, the CDR3 is TGTGCCAGCAGTTACGAGATTTTGTCGGTAAGTGAGCAGTACTTC.

This chain joins TRBV2 and TRBJ1-5, with D unresolved. This CDR3 region has 11 residues. Trimming removed 8 bases at V and 14 bases at J, with 16 bases between. The germline V gene encodes CDR1 SNHLY and CDR2 FYNNEI. The CDR3 spells CASGSGGLKHF. The CDR3 DNA sequence: TGTGCCAGCGGATCCGGCGGGTTGAAGCATTTT.

This clone has a single count. The CDR3 is CSAGRQGAGYTF. CDR3 sequence (DNA): TGCAGCGCCGGGCGACAGGGGGCCGGCTACACCTTC. This sequence joins TRBV29-1 and TRBJ1-2; 10 nucleotides match TRBD1. The CDR3 loop spans 12 amino acids. V lost 7 bases and J lost 8; bases outside the gene matches: 7. Germline-derived CDR1 and CDR2 are SQVTM and ANQGSEA.

This chain links TRBV4-1 with TRBJ2-1, with 9 positions matching TRBD2. There are 15 residues in the CDR3. J was trimmed by 6 bases and V by 4 bases; bases with no gene match: 7. Germline CDR1 and CDR2: MGHRA and YSYEKL. DNA for the CDR3: TGCGCCAGCAGCCCCTGGGCGGGGGGGCTCAATGAGCAGTTCTTC. Protein product: CASSPWAGGLNEQFF.

The chain is built from TRBV10-3 and TRBJ1-2, with D perhaps matching TRBD1 (6 bases). V lost 2 bases, J lost 2 bases, and 18 bases lay in between. From germline, CDR1 is ENHRY and CDR2 SYGVKD. The CDR3 contains 17 residues. CDR3 residues: CAISEIGGALVNYGYTF. CDR3 bases: TGTGCCATCAGTGAGATAGGGGGGGCGCTGGTCAACTATGGCTACACCTTC.

The rearrangement links TRBV6-4 to TRBJ2-5, with a possible D match to TRBD1 (5 bases). The DNA end lines up better with TRBJ2-7; the J call may be wrong. There are 14 residues in the CDR3. The germline V gene encodes CDR1 MRHNA and CDR2 SNTAGT. This CDR3 reads CASSDTDKTYEQYF. The CDR3 DNA follows: TGTGCCAGCAGTGACACGGACAAAACCTACGAGCAGTACTTC.

V is TRBV4-1 and J is TRBJ2-7, with 7 positions matching TRBD1. V lost 1 base to trimming and J lost 2 bases; unmatched junction nucleotides: 2. CDR3 length: 14 residues. In germline, CDR1 is MGHRA, CDR2 YSYEKL. CDR3 bases: TGCGCCAGCAGCCAAGGGACAGGAACCTACGAGCAGTACTTC. This translates into CASSQGTGTYEQYF.

The chain joins TRBV29-1 to TRBJ2-1; 11 bases are a match to TRBD2. Germline V gives CDR1 SQVTM, CDR2 ANQGSEA. The CDR3 runs to 17 residues. Unmatched junction bases numbered 16, after V lost 6 bases and J lost 6 bases. The CDR3 reads CSVGGLAGGPGRNEQFF. The CDR3 DNA sequence: TGCAGCGTGGGGGGGTTAGCGGGAGGGCCTGGCCGCAATGAGCAGTTCTTC.

The CDR3 spells CASSPQGAAYEQYF. The CDR3 coding sequence is TGTGCCAGCAGCCCACAGGGGGCGGCCTACGAGCAGTACTTC. This sequence joins TRBV7-9 and TRBJ2-7; TRBD1 matches 9 bases. Germline CDR1 SEHNR, CDR2 FQNEAQ (reference sequence). The CDR3 totals 14 residues. The V gene end was trimmed by 5 bases and the J gene end by 2 bases; junction bases not matched to a gene: 4.

The V call is TRBV4-2, the J call TRBJ2-7; possible D gene TRBD2, 6 bases. The CDR3 loop spans 14 amino acids. CDR1 LGHNA and CDR2 YNFKEQ come from the germline V gene. V dropped 1 base and J dropped 2 bases, with 9 bases sitting between them. In nucleotides, the CDR3 is TGTGCCAGCAGCCAAGGGAGGGGAACCTACGAGCAGTACTTC. Amino acids: CASSQGRGTYEQYF.

The chain recombines TRBV5-5 with TRBJ2-7; D call uncertain. The germline V gene encodes CDR1 SGHKS and CDR2 YYEKEE (reference sequence). Trimming took off 3 bases at V and 2 bases at J, with 12 bases between the two ends. CDR3 size: 14 residues. This chain's CDR3 is CASSYQMGPYEQYF. DNA of the CDR3: TGTGCCAGCAGCTATCAAATGGGCCCCTACGAGCAGTACTTC.

This chain uses TRBV7-8 with TRBJ1-1; D is undetermined. The CDR3 runs 13 residues. The germline V gene encodes CDR1 SGHVS and CDR2 FQNEAQ. Trimming took off 5 bases at V and 1 base at J, with 8 bases between the two ends. The CDR3 loop is CASSVGRNTEAFF. The CDR3 DNA reads TGTGCCAGCAGCGTCGGGAGGAACACTGAAGCTTTCTTT.

This clone appeared once. This chain joins TRBV30 and TRBJ2-7, with a weak D call TRBD2 (7 bases). The V and J ends lost 2 bases and 7 bases respectively, with 15 bases between them. From germline, CDR1 is GTSNPN and CDR2 SVGIG (reference sequence). The CDR3 runs to 13 residues. The CDR3 loop is CAWSPGDGGEQYF. The CDR3 DNA reads as TGTGCCTGGAGTCCAGGGGACGGGGGGGAGCAGTACTTC.

The rearrangement uses TRBV9 and TRBJ1-2, with no clear D. Germline values: CDR1 SGDLS, CDR2 YYNGEE. With 0 bases removed from V and 0 bases from J, the gap between germline ends came to 9 bases. This CDR3 is 15 amino acids long. In nucleotides, the CDR3 is TGTGCCAGCAGCGTAGTATCCGGGACTAACTATGGCTACACCTTC. This codes for CASSVVSGTNYGYTF.

The chain has TRBV21-1 and TRBJ2-3; TRBD1 was called by the table and not checked on the DNA. TRBV21-1 is a listed pseudogene. This CDR3 has 16 amino acids. In DNA form, the CDR3 reads TGTGCCAGCAGCATCTTTGGACACCTAAGCACAGATACGCAGTATTTT. Translation: CASSIFGHLSTDTQYF.